Listed below are T cell receptor beta chains from one sample, sequenced in a study of T-cell reconstitution after alpha-beta-depleted transplantation in children. Each CDR3 protein is one row after TCRdb ran MiXCR on the PCR reads. The sample lists 250,000 to 400,000 distinct CDR3 sequences, about a quarter occurring once. Here the sequenced sample was PBMCs, mostly from graft donor cells, taken 180 days after TCRalphabeta/CD19-depleted stem cell transplant. The receptors come from a male patient between 10 and 17 years old who had a stem cell transplant for acute lymphoblastic leukemia, so the T cells may come from the graft donor. Each CDR3 is given with its conserved first and last residue. D genes are given only for firm matches. Expanded clones get a size class; other rows say once, few or many, or leave the size out.

len,j_gene,abundance,v_gene,d_gene,CDR3aa,CDR3nt
15,TRBJ2-1,NA,TRBV7-3,TRBD2,CASSKAGLGYNEQFF,TGTGCCAGCAGCAAAGCGGGATTAGGGTACAATGAGCAGTTCTTC
13,TRBJ2-7,many,TRBV3-1,NA,CASGGLHSYEQYF,TGTGCCAGCGGGGGTCTGCACTCCTACGAGCAGTACTTC
13,TRBJ2-7,NA,TRBV29-1,NA,CSVQGRGTYEQYF,TGCAGCGTTCAGGGACGGGGCACCTACGAGCAGTACTTC
13,TRBJ2-5,NA,TRBV6-2/TRBV6-3,NA,CASSGLGIQTQYF,TGTGCCAGCAGCGGCTTAGGTATACAGACCCAGTACTTC
20,TRBJ2-1,NA,TRBV18,TRBD2,CASSPQPGLAGVHSHNEQFF,TGTGCCAGCTCACCACAACCGGGACTAGCGGGAGTTCATTCCCACAATGAGCAGTTCTTC
15,TRBJ2-5,NA,TRBV24-1,TRBD2,CATSPGLAAQETQYF,TGTGCCACCAGTCCTGGACTAGCGGCCCAAGAGACCCAGTACTTC
15,TRBJ2-3,many,TRBV5-1,NA,CASSFWTVFTDTQYF,TGCGCCAGCAGCTTTTGGACAGTCTTCACAGATACGCAGTATTTT
11,TRBJ1-1,NA,TRBV27,NA,CASRGNTEAFF,TGTGCCAGCAGGGGGAACACTGAAGCTTTCTTT
15,TRBJ2-1,NA,TRBV29-1,TRBD2,CSVYGLADSYNEQFF,TGCAGCGTATACGGACTAGCGGATTCCTACAATGAGCAGTTCTTC
19,TRBJ2-2,few,TRBV7-7,TRBD1,CASSFHSRDRGPVTGELFF,TGTGCCAGCAGCTTTCATTCCAGGGACAGGGGGCCGGTCACCGGGGAGCTGTTTTTT
13,TRBJ2-7,few,TRBV5-1,NA,CASSRGSAYEQYF,TGCGCCAGCAGCAGAGGGTCGGCCTACGAGCAGTACTTC
13,TRBJ1-2,few,TRBV7-9,TRBD1,CASSIQGAGGYTF,TGTGCCAGCAGCATACAGGGGGCGGGCGGCTACACCTTC
15,TRBJ1-2,NA,TRBV4-1,NA,CASSQIPTGRYGYTF,TGCGCCAGCAGCCAAATACCGACAGGCCGCTATGGCTACACCTTC
13,TRBJ2-3,NA,TRBV12-3/TRBV12-4,NA,CASSFFATDTQYF,TGTGCCAGCAGTTTCTTCGCGACAGATACGCAGTATTTT
16,TRBJ1-1,NA,TRBV12-3/TRBV12-4,TRBD1,CASSRTGNVGNTEAFF,TGTGCCAGCAGTAGGACAGGGAATGTTGGGAACACTGAAGCTTTCTTT
15,TRBJ2-5,NA,TRBV5-6,NA,CASRPQSTPPETQYF,TGTGCCAGCCGTCCCCAGTCGACCCCCCCGGAGACCCAGTACTTC
19,TRBJ2-1,few,TRBV25-1,TRBD1,CASSEYPHYRDRGVNEQFF,TGTGCCAGCAGTGAATATCCTCATTACCGGGACAGGGGGGTCAATGAGCAGTTCTTC
13,TRBJ2-2,few,TRBV7-7,NA,CASSRRDLGELFF,TGTGCCAGCAGCCGCCGGGACTTGGGAGAGCTGTTTTTT
15,TRBJ2-5,NA,TRBV7-9,TRBD2,CASSSLRGSKETQYF,TGTGCCAGCAGCTCGCTCCGCGGGAGTAAAGAGACCCAGTACTTC
12,TRBJ1-2,many,TRBV29-1,NA,CSVEGGPEGYTF,TGCAGCGTTGAAGGCGGACCAGAGGGCTACACCTTC
17,TRBJ2-1,few,TRBV7-8,NA,CASSPKVGSYRRNEQFF,TGTGCCAGCAGTCCTAAGGTCGGGTCCTACCGGCGGAATGAGCAGTTCTTC
15,TRBJ2-1,NA,TRBV12-3/TRBV12-4,TRBD1,CASSTGTGKGSEQFF,TGTGCCAGCAGTACCGGGACAGGGAAGGGGTCTGAGCAGTTCTTC
15,TRBJ1-1,many,TRBV5-1,NA,CASSLVGGSITEAFF,TGCGCCAGCAGCTTGGTTGGGGGAAGCATCACTGAAGCTTTCTTT
15,TRBJ2-3,NA,TRBV28,TRBD1,CASRGQGLSTDTQYF,TGTGCCAGCAGGGGACAGGGGCTAAGCACAGATACGCAGTATTTT
18,TRBJ1-2,NA,TRBV12-5,TRBD1,CASGLERTGGFTHYGYTF,TGTGCTAGTGGTTTGGAGCGTACAGGGGGCTTTACCCACTATGGCTACACCTTC
15,TRBJ2-7,NA,TRBV6-1,TRBD2,CASSTLGLAGSEQYF,TGTGCCAGCAGTACCCTTGGGCTAGCGGGGAGCGAGCAGTACTTC
15,TRBJ2-3,NA,TRBV11-2,TRBD2,CASSLVGTRGDTQYF,TGTGCCAGCAGCTTAGTTGGGACTAGAGGTGATACGCAGTATTTT
14,TRBJ1-2,NA,TRBV20-1,NA,CSARGEWALGGYTF,TGCAGTGCTAGAGGAGAGTGGGCGCTTGGTGGCTACACCTTC
12,TRBJ1-2,NA,TRBV28,NA,CASRIRGRGYTF,TGTGCCAGCAGAATACGGGGGAGAGGCTACACCTTC
13,TRBJ2-2,few,TRBV7-6,NA,CASSPARAGELFF,TGTGCCAGCAGCCCCGCTAGGGCCGGGGAGCTGTTTTTT
14,TRBJ1-1,NA,TRBV7-8,TRBD1,CASSLTGENTEAFF,TGTGCCAGCAGCTTGACAGGGGAGAACACTGAAGCTTTCTTT
17,TRBJ2-6,few,TRBV20-1,TRBD2,CSARTSGAVSGANVLTF,TGCAGTGCGAGGACTAGCGGAGCCGTCTCTGGGGCCAACGTCCTGACTTTC
17,TRBJ2-7,few,TRBV4-1,TRBD2,CASSQGLRLAGVGEQYF,TGCGCCAGCAGCCAAGGTCTCCGACTAGCGGGAGTAGGGGAGCAGTACTTC
12,TRBJ1-2,few,TRBV5-1,NA,CASSLSGPGYTF,TGCGCCAGCAGCTTGTCCGGGCCCGGCTACACCTTC
15,TRBJ1-2,few,TRBV7-6,TRBD1,CASSLGDRALYGYTF,TGTGCCAGCAGCTTAGGGGACAGAGCTCTTTATGGCTACACCTTC
14,TRBJ2-7,few,TRBV5-1,TRBD1,CASSRTGLSNEQYF,TGCGCCAGCAGCCGGACAGGCCTTTCTAACGAGCAGTACTTC
13,TRBJ2-3,few,TRBV18,TRBD2,CASSPAGVDTQYF,TGTGCCAGCTCACCAGCGGGAGTGGATACGCAGTATTTT
12,TRBJ1-6,NA,TRBV5-1,NA,CASSLGRGPLHF,TGCGCCAGCAGCTTGGGGCGGGGTCCCCTCCACTTT
14,TRBJ2-1,NA,TRBV20-1,TRBD2,CSAASAGLHNEQFF,TGCAGTGCCGCGTCAGCGGGACTCCACAATGAGCAGTTCTTC
15,TRBJ2-3,NA,TRBV3-1,TRBD1,CASSPTGVLIDTQYF,TGTGCCAGCAGCCCGACAGGGGTTCTTATAGATACGCAGTATTTT
12,TRBJ2-1,few,TRBV27,NA,CASSSPYNEQFF,TGTGCCAGCAGTTCCCCATACAATGAGCAGTTCTTC
13,TRBJ2-1,NA,TRBV7-3,NA,CASSNRVLNEQLF,TGTGCCAGCAGCAACCGAGTCCTCAATGAGCAGTTATTC
12,TRBJ2-1,few,TRBV5-1,NA,CASSVSHNEQFF,TGCGCCAGCAGCGTGTCCCACAATGAGCAGTTCTTC
15,TRBJ1-1,few,TRBV6-1,NA,CASSTFGTANTEAFF,TGTGCCAGCAGTACCTTCGGGACGGCGAACACTGAAGCTTTCTTT
15,TRBJ1-1,few,TRBV6-5,NA,CASSSPGLMNTEAFF,TGTGCCAGCAGTTCCCCGGGACTCATGAACACTGAAGCTTTCTTT
15,TRBJ1-1,many,TRBV5-1,TRBD1,CASSSWTGLNTEAFF,TGCGCCAGCAGCTCCTGGACAGGGCTGAACACTGAAGCTTTCTTT
15,TRBJ2-7,NA,TRBV7-9,TRBD1,CASSFFPQGNDEQYF,TGTGCCAGCAGCTTTTTCCCACAGGGGAACGACGAGCAGTACTTC
16,TRBJ2-3,NA,TRBV15,TRBD2,CATSDPASGSTDTQYF,TGTGCCACCAGCGACCCGGCTAGCGGGAGTACAGATACGCAGTATTTT